This T cell receptor beta chain was identified during a study of blood T cells in healthy people across ages. Study-wide points: More naive CD4+ cells and higher diversity marked long-lived donors relative to aged donors. Estimated diversity, derived from one million T cells, was regarded as an underestimate.

The authors ran a second PCR of roughly 6 to 11 cycles using a sample-barcoded 5' primer and a J-beta primer mix. Each CDR3 protein gets one entry after TCRdb re-called the 5' RACE reads with MiXCR. The sample lists approximately 1.5 million distinct CDR3 sequences; 35% to 45% were seen once. The germline gives CDR1 MDHEN, CDR2 SYDVKM. The CDR3 consists of 16 residues. V lost 4 bases, J lost 6 bases, and 11 bases stayed unmatched. To note about this clonotype: Its antigen is unidentified.

This clonotype was sampled from a woman younger than 35 in good health. Material for sequencing was blood. This chain uses TRBV28 with TRBJ2-3; 9 bases map to TRBD2. CDR3 in amino acids: CASSSLAGPSGDTQYF. Written as DNA, the CDR3 is TGTGCCAGCAGTTCCCTAGCGGGACCATCTGGGGATACGCAGTATTTT.